Included here is one TCR beta chain sequence, with context. What it binds is not known. CD4+ cells underwent separation, giving CD45RA+ naive and CD45RA-negative memory subsets. Measured with immunoSEQ multiplex PCR; TCRdb has only the in-frame clones, and not every one. This sample has 600,000 to 800,000 clones, with around 77% found just once. This record belongs to a study of shared clonotypes between healthy human individuals. Whole-study context: Per donor, three plates held CD4 naive cells, three held CD4 memory, two held CD8 naive and one held CD8 memory. Study-level results: Generation of non-shared clonotypes was less probable than generation of clonotypes shared by all four donors.

Material for sequencing was memory CD4+ T cells sorted from blood. Documented subset: CD45RA-negative fraction. The receptor was derived from a woman younger than 45 in good health.

The CDR3 sequence is CASSLALSSRSYEQYF. The DNA of the CDR3 is TGCGCCAGCAGCTTGGCCTTGAGCAGCCGCTCCTACGAGCAGTACTTC. The rearrangement joins TRBV5-1 to TRBJ2-7; D uncertain. The germline CDR1 and CDR2 sequences are SGHRS and YFSETQ. The germline V and J ends were trimmed by 0 bases and 0 bases, with 13 bases remaining between them. The CDR3 sequence is 16 residues long.